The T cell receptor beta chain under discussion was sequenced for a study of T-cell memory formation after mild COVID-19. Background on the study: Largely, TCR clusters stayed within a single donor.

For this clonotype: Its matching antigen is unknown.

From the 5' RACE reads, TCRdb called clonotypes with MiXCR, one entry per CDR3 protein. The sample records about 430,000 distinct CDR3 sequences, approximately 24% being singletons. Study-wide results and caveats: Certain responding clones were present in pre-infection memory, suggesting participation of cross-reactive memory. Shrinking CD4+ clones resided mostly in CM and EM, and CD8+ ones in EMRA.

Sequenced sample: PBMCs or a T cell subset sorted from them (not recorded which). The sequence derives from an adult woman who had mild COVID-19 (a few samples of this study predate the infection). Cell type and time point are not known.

The CDR3 loop is CATSRDRSGGEIGEQYF. CDR3 sequence (DNA): TGTGCCACCAGCAGAGATCGATCCGGGGGCGAGATAGGTGAGCAGTACTTC. The chain links TRBV15 to TRBJ2-7, with D perhaps assigned TRBD1 or TRBD2 (6 bases each). Germline loops: CDR1 LNHNV, CDR2 YYDKDF (reference sequence). The V gene lost 0 bases and the J gene lost 7 bases, with 22 bases spanning the gap. CDR3 length: 17 amino acids. The full variable domain, with the rest looked up from reference TRBV15 and TRBJ2-7, is DAMVIQNPRYQVTQFGKPVTLSCSQTLNHNVMYWYQQKSSQAPKLLFHYYDKDFNNEADTPDNFQSRRPNTSFCFLDIRSPGLGDTAMYLCATSRDRSGGEIGEQYFGPGTRLTVT.